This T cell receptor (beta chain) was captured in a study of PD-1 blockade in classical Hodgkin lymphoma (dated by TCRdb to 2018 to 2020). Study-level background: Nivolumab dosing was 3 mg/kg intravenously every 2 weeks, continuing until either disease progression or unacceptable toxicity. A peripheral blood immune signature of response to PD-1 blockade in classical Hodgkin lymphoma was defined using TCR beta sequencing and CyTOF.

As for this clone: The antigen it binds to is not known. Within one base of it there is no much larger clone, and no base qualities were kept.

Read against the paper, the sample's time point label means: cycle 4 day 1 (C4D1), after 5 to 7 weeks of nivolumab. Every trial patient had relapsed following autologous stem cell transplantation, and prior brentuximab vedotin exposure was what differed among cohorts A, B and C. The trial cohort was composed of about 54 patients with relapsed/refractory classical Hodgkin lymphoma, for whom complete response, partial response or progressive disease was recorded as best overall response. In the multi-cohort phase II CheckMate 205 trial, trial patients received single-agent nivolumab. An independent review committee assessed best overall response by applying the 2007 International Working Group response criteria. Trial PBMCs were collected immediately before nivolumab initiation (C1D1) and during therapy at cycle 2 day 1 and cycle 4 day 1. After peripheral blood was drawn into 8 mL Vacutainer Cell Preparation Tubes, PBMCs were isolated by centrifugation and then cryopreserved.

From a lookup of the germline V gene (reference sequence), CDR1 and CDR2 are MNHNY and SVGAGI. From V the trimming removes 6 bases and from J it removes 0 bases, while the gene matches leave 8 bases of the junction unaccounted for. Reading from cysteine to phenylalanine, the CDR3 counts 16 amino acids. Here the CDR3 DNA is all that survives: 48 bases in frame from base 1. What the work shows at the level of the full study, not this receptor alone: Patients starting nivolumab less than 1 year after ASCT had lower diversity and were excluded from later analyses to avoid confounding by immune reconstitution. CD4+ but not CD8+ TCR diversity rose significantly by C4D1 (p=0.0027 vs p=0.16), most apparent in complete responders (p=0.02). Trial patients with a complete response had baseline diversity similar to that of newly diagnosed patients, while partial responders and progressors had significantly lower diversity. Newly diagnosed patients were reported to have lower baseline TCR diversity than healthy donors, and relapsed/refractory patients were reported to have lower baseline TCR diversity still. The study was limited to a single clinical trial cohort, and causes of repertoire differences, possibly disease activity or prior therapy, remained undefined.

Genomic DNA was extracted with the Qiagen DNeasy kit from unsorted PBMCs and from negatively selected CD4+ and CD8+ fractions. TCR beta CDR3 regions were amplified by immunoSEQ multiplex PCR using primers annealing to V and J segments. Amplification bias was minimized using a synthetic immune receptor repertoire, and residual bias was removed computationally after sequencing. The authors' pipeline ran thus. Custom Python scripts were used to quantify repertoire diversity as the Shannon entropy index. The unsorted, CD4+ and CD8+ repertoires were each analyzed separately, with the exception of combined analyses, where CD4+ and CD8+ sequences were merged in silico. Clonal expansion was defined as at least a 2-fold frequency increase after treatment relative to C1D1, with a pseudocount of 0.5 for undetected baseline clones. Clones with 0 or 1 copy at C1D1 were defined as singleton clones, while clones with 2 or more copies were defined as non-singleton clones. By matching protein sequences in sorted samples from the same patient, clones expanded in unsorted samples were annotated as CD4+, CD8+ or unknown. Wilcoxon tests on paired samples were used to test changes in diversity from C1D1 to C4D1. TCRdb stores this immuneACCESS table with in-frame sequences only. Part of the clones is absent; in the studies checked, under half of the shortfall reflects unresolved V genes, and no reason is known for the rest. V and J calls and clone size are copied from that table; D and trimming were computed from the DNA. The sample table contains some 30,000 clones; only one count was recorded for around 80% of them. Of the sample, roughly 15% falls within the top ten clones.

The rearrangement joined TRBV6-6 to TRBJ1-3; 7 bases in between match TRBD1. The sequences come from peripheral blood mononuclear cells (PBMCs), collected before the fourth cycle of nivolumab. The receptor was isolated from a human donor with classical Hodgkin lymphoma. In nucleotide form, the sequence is TGTGCCAGCAGCCGAGGGGACAGTGGCTCTGGAAACACCATATATTTT. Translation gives CASSRGDSGSGNTIYF.